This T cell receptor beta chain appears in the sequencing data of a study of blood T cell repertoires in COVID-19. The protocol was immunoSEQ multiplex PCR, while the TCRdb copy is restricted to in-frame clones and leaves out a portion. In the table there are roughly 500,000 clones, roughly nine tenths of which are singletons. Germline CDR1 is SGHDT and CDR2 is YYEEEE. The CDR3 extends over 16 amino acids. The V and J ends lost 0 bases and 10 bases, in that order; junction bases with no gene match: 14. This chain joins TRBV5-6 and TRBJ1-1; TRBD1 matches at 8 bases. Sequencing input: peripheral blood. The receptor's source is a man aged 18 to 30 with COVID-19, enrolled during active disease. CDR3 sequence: CASSLGVIGTGPGAFF. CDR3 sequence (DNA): TGTGCCAGCAGCTTGGGCGTTATCGGGACAGGCCCCGGAGCTTTCTTT.